One sample yielded the 18 T cell receptor beta chains listed below, sequenced in a study of T cell repertoires in aging, cancer and after chemotherapy. Peripheral blood genomic DNA, not sorted cells or RNA, was the template. Multiplex touch-down PCR with TRB-A/B primers amplified rearranged V-D-J TRB sequences. TCRdb used MiXCR to reprocess the multiplex PCR reads, holding one entry per CDR3 protein. The sample has thousands of distinct CDR3 sequences; 20% to 25% are singletons. Sequencing input: blood. The origin of the receptors is a human donor with a blood cancer.

This clonotype appeared a few times. This rearrangement joins TRBV6-2 or TRBV6-3 to TRBJ2-7; no reliable D call. The CDR3 has 13 amino acids. The germline V and J ends were trimmed by 8 bases and 3 bases, with 14 bases remaining between them. The germline V gene encodes CDR1 MNHEY and CDR2 SVGEGT. The CDR3 sequence is CASGRSLLYEQYF. CDR3 nucleotide sequence: TGTGCCAGCGGTCGCTCTCTACTCTACGAGCAGTACTTC.

This clonotype counts as medium-sized. The CDR3 is CASRGGYEQYF. The DNA for the CDR3 is TGTGCCAGCAGAGGTGGATACGAGCAGTACTTC. This chain connects TRBV27 to TRBJ2-7; D not resolved. This CDR3 contains 11 residues. V shed 6 bases and J shed 4 bases, with 7 bases lying between them. Looked up from germline, CDR1 is MNHEY and CDR2 is SMNVEV (reference sequence).

With regard to this clonotype: An end of the junction does not agree with germline; a read error may underlie this. V gene TRBV20-1 combines with J gene TRBJ1-6, with unresolved D. There are 13 residues in the CDR3. Germline assignment: CDR1 DFQATT and CDR2 SNEGSKA (reference sequence). CDR3 loop: CSSRVDPNSPLHF. The DNA for the CDR3 is TGCAGTTCTAGAGTCGACCCGAATTCACCCCTCCACTTT.

This clonotype appeared once. The chain links TRBV20-1 to TRBJ1-1, with 12 bases fitting TRBD1. Germline V gene sequence: CDR1 DFQATT, CDR2 SNEGSKA (reference sequence). CDR3 length: 16 residues. V trimming: 3 bases; J trimming: 0 bases; junction bases outside the gene matches: 5. DNA of the CDR3: TGCAGTGCTAGTTTTGGGACAGGGGGCATGAACACTGAAGCTTTCTTT. This codes for CSASFGTGGMNTEAFF.

This clonotype is categorized as medium-sized. The CDR3 protein is CSVVKGWPEAFF. The CDR3 bases are TGCAGCGTTGTTAAGGGGTGGCCTGAAGCTTTCTTT. The J gene is TRBJ1-1, the V gene TRBV29-1; possible D gene TRBD1, 5 bases. CDR1 and CDR2 (germline): SQVTM, ANQGSEA. V was pared by 4 bases and J by 6 bases, with 12 bases between. This CDR3 is 12 amino acids long.

The chain is built from TRBV7-2 and TRBJ2-3; D not certain. CDR3 length equals 14 residues. Germline CDR1 SGHTA, CDR2 FQGNSA. Trimming took 4 bases from V and 5 from J, leaving 13 bases between them. Written as DNA, the CDR3 is TGTGCCAGCAGCTCCCCTCCTCCAGGAGATACGCAGTATTTT. Protein: CASSSPPPGDTQYF.

In its sample, this clonotype is medium-sized. The chain joins TRBV5-5 to TRBJ1-2; D is uncertain. V lost 3 bases, J lost 4 bases, and 10 bases lay in between. CDR3 length equals 13 residues. Germline lookup yields CDR1 SGHKS and CDR2 YYEKEE (reference sequence). CDR3 loop: CASSSDGFYGYTF. CDR3 sequence (DNA): TGTGCCAGCAGCTCGGACGGCTTCTATGGCTACACCTTC.

The chain joins TRBV28 to TRBJ1-5, with 7 bases fitting TRBD1. Germline CDR1 reads MDHEN; CDR2 reads SYDVKM. V shed 2 bases, J shed 6 bases, and the junction held 7 bases outside the gene matches. The CDR3 is made up of 15 amino acids. DNA for the CDR3: TGTGCCAGCAGTTTACCTTCCGGACAGGTTCAGCCCCAGCATTTT. Protein: CASSLPSGQVQPQHF.

This clonotype is labeled medium-sized. The chain is built from TRBV6-4 and TRBJ2-1; 10 bases align to TRBD2. This CDR3 spans 13 amino acids. Germline CDR1 is MRHNA and CDR2 is SNTAGT. V was clipped by 4 bases and J by 10 bases; unmatched bases: 4. The CDR3 sequence is CASSVTSGTEQFF. The CDR3 coding sequence is TGTGCCAGCAGTGTAACTAGCGGGACGGAGCAGTTCTTC.

This clonotype was found a few times. The chain employs TRBV18 and TRBJ1-2, with TRBD1 matching over 7 bases. Germline assignment: CDR1 KGHSH and CDR2 LQKENI. The CDR3 sequence is 15 residues long. The ends lost 3 bases at V and 0 bases at J; junction bases unmatched: 4. The CDR3 DNA sequence: TGTGCCAGCTCACCTACAGGGGAGTCTAACTATGGCTACACCTTC. It specifies CASSPTGESNYGYTF.

In its sample, this clonotype is medium-sized. The chain's CDR3 is CASAPGARVEKLFF. In nucleotides, the CDR3 is TGTGCCAGCGCCCCGGGGGCCAGGGTTGAAAAACTGTTTTTT. The chain has TRBV27 and TRBJ1-4, with D maybe TRBD1 (6 bases). Germline CDR1 reads MNHEY; CDR2 reads SMNVEV (reference sequence). The CDR3 sequence is 14 residues long. Between the trimmed V and J ends, which lost 8 bases and 7 bases, there was a span of 17 bases.

A few counts support this clonotype. The gene calls are TRBV10-3 and TRBJ1-1; 8 bases line up with TRBD1. The CDR3 spans 15 residues. V gave up 4 bases and J gave up 4 bases; unmatched junction bases: 8. CDR1 and CDR2 (germline): ENHRY, SYGVKD. The CDR3 loop reads CAISATDRAGTEAFF. Here the CDR3 DNA reads TGTGCCATCAGTGCTACGGACAGGGCGGGCACTGAAGCTTTCTTT.

There are a few counts of this clonotype. This chain uses TRBV24-1 with TRBJ2-1; 9 nucleotides match TRBD1. The CDR3 has 17 residues. With 8 bases clipped from V and 1 base from J, the junction kept 11 bases outside the gene matches. Germline assignment: CDR1 KGHDR and CDR2 SFDVKD. The CDR3 coding sequence is TGTGCCACCACGACGACAGGGGGGAAGGGGTCCTACAATGAGCAGTTCTTC. This sequence encodes CATTTTGGKGSYNEQFF.

This sequence joins TRBV4-2 and TRBJ2-7; no clear D gene. The V end lost 0 bases, the J end lost 4 bases, and 10 bases lay between the germline ends. The CDR3 has 14 residues. The germline V gene encodes CDR1 LGHNA and CDR2 YNFKEQ. The CDR3 sequence is CASSQDLASYEQYF. CDR3 nucleotide sequence: TGTGCCAGCAGCCAAGATTTGGCCAGTTACGAGCAGTACTTC.

This clonotype is medium-sized in the sample. The V call is TRBV6-2 or TRBV6-3, the J call TRBJ2-5; D unresolved. CDR1 is MNHEY and CDR2 is SVGEGT in the germline V gene. The CDR3 is 11 amino acids. Trimming shortened V by 7 bases and J by 7 bases, and 10 bases separated the two germline ends. The CDR3 sequence: CASNFLGTQYF. The CDR3 DNA sequence: TGTGCCAGCAATTTTTTGGGGACCCAGTACTTC.

This clonotype counts as medium-sized. V and J are TRBV5-5 and TRBJ1-3; TRBD1 matches 8 bases. Germline V gene lookup returns CDR1 SGHKS and CDR2 YYEKEE (reference sequence). V gave up 5 bases and J gave up 0 bases; unmatched junction bases: 7. There are 16 residues in the CDR3. In DNA, the CDR3 is TGTGCCAGCAGGCCGGGACAGGCCTTCTCTGGAAACACCATATATTTT. This translates into CASRPGQAFSGNTIYF.

The chain is built from TRBV6-2 or TRBV6-3 and TRBJ1-6; weak D call: TRBD1 (6 bases). Trimming left V 6 bases short and J 7 bases short, with 16 bases between. Germline CDR1 is MNHEY and CDR2 is SVGEGT. The CDR3 is 15 amino acids. This CDR3 reads CASRRVGQKNSPLHF. The CDR3 DNA reads TGTGCCAGCAGACGGGTCGGACAGAAGAATTCACCCCTCCACTTT.

This clonotype was seen just once. The chain employs TRBV6-4 and TRBJ2-3; D may be TRBD1 or TRBD2 (6 bases each). Germline CDR1 is MRHNA and CDR2 is SNTAGT. This CDR3 is built from 15 residues. Trimming took 6 bases from V and 5 from J, leaving 18 bases between them. CDR3 sequence (DNA): TGTGCCAGCAGGGTACCCCCACAGGGAGGAGATACGCAGTATTTT. Translation: CASRVPPQGGDTQYF.